A selection of T cell receptor beta chains follows, all from one sample in a study of lymphopenia after photon versus proton radiotherapy. The data were produced by immunoSEQ multiplex PCR, yet TCRdb's version contains in-frame clones alone and is incomplete. The data show 150,000 to 200,000 clones, with around nine tenths seen just once and around 4.7% held by the top ten. Source: peripheral blood, taken from a patient treated with photon-based radiotherapy. Source of these receptors: a man between 45 and 60 years old with gastric cancer. The CDR3 runs from the conserved cysteine through the conserved F or W. D genes are given only for firm matches.

j_call: TRBJ1-2
v_call: TRBV28
d_call: TRBD1
cdr3_nt: TGTGCCAGCAGGACTCGGGACAGGAATTATGGCTACACCTTC
cdr3_aa: CASRTRDRNYGYTF

j_call: TRBJ2-1
v_call: TRBV9
d_call: NA
cdr3_nt: TGTGCCAGCAGCGTAGAGGGCTGGAGCTCCTACAATGAGCAGTTCTTC
cdr3_aa: CASSVEGWSSYNEQFF

j_call: TRBJ1-1
v_call: TRBV9
d_call: NA
cdr3_nt: TGTGCCAGCAGCGTGATACTTAGGCCCACTGAAGCTTTCTTT
cdr3_aa: CASSVILRPTEAFF

j_call: TRBJ2-2
v_call: TRBV6-4
d_call: NA
cdr3_nt: TGTGCCAGCAGTGGCTCGCCCGGGTTCCCCGAGGAGCTGTTTTTT
cdr3_aa: CASSGSPGFPEELFF

j_call: TRBJ2-1
v_call: TRBV28
d_call: TRBD2
cdr3_nt: TGTGCCAGCAGTACTAGCGGGAGGGGCAATGAGCAGTTCTTC
cdr3_aa: CASSTSGRGNEQFF

j_call: TRBJ1-1
v_call: TRBV2
d_call: NA
cdr3_nt: TGTGCCAGCACCTGGGACCCTCGCACTGAAGCTTTCTTT
cdr3_aa: CASTWDPRTEAFF

j_call: TRBJ2-5
v_call: TRBV27
d_call: NA
cdr3_nt: TGTGCCAGCAGTCTAGACAAGTACCAAGAGACCCAGTACTTC
cdr3_aa: CASSLDKYQETQYF

j_call: TRBJ2-7
v_call: TRBV6-1
d_call: TRBD1
cdr3_nt: TGTGCCAGCAGAGCTGGGACAGGGGGACTCTACGAGCAGTACTTC
cdr3_aa: CASRAGTGGLYEQYF

j_call: TRBJ1-5
v_call: TRBV19
d_call: TRBD1
cdr3_nt: TGTGCCAGTAGTATAGACAGGGGGCGAGATCAGCCCCAGCATTTT
cdr3_aa: CASSIDRGRDQPQHF

j_call: TRBJ2-7
v_call: TRBV6-5
d_call: TRBD2
cdr3_nt: TGTGCCAGCAGTTCCGGGACTACGTTAGGTTACGAGCAGTACTTC
cdr3_aa: CASSSGTTLGYEQYF

j_call: TRBJ1-1
v_call: TRBV30
d_call: NA
cdr3_nt: TGTGCCTGGAGCAAAGGACCGAACACTGAAGCTTTCTTT
cdr3_aa: CAWSKGPNTEAFF

j_call: TRBJ1-4
v_call: TRBV6-5
d_call: NA
cdr3_nt: TGTGCCAGCAGTTACTCGCCACCTGGGAATGAAAAACTGTTTTTT
cdr3_aa: CASSYSPPGNEKLFF

j_call: TRBJ2-3
v_call: TRBV2
d_call: NA
cdr3_nt: TGTGCCAACTTTATGCGAGATACGCAGTATTTT
cdr3_aa: CANFMRDTQYF

j_call: TRBJ1-4
v_call: TRBV7-9
d_call: NA
cdr3_nt: TGTGCCAGCAGCTTACCCGCCGGTCTAGGAGAAAAACTGTTTTTT
cdr3_aa: CASSLPAGLGEKLFF

j_call: TRBJ2-4
v_call: TRBV7-9
d_call: NA
cdr3_nt: TGTGCCAGCAGCCTCCAAAGGGACCTAGCCAAAAACATTCAGTACTTC
cdr3_aa: CASSLQRDLAKNIQYF

j_call: TRBJ1-1
v_call: TRBV5-1
d_call: TRBD1
cdr3_nt: TGCGCCAGCAGCTTACAGGGGGACCCGAACACTGAAGCTTTCTTT
cdr3_aa: CASSLQGDPNTEAFF

j_call: TRBJ1-5
v_call: TRBV6-5
d_call: NA
cdr3_nt: TGTGCCAGCAATACAGGGATCTATCAGCCCCAGCATTTT
cdr3_aa: CASNTGIYQPQHF

j_call: TRBJ1-5
v_call: TRBV19
d_call: NA
cdr3_nt: TGTGCCAGTAATCTTGGGAATCAGCCCCAGCATTTT
cdr3_aa: CASNLGNQPQHF

j_call: TRBJ2-5
v_call: TRBV14
d_call: TRBD2
cdr3_nt: TGTGCCAGCAGCCAAGGACTAGCGGGAGGGCCGAGGGAGACCCAGTACTTC
cdr3_aa: CASSQGLAGGPRETQYF

j_call: TRBJ2-7
v_call: TRBV11-2
d_call: NA
cdr3_nt: TGTGCCAGCAGCGTTGGGTGGGACCGGTCCTACGAGCAGTACTTC
cdr3_aa: CASSVGWDRSYEQYF

j_call: TRBJ1-1
v_call: TRBV14
d_call: NA
cdr3_nt: TGTGCCAGCAGCCAAGTGTCTCTCTCTAATACTGAAGCTTTCTTT
cdr3_aa: CASSQVSLSNTEAFF

j_call: TRBJ2-5
v_call: TRBV7-8
d_call: NA
cdr3_nt: TGTGCCAGCAGCCTAAGAGTTTCGGCAGAGACCCAGTACTTC
cdr3_aa: CASSLRVSAETQYF

j_call: TRBJ1-5
v_call: TRBV19
d_call: NA
cdr3_nt: TGTGCCAGTAGATTGGCCGGGGGGCAGCCCCAGCATTTT
cdr3_aa: CASRLAGGQPQHF

j_call: TRBJ2-7
v_call: TRBV5-1
d_call: TRBD2
cdr3_nt: TGCGCCAGCAGCTTGACCCCCGCGGGAGGCTCCTACGAGCAGTACTTC
cdr3_aa: CASSLTPAGGSYEQYF